What follows describes a single T cell receptor beta chain. This clone was seen a few times. Its specific antigen is unknown. One base away there is no much larger clone; base qualities are not given. Library creation used the immunoSEQ multiplex PCR assay. Sourced from immuneACCESS, this table was stored by TCRdb with only in-frame sequences that have V and J called. A share of the clones is absent; for the studies checked, an unresolved V gene accounts for under half, and the remainder has no known explanation. The sample data list some 150,000 clones, and roughly 92% of these were observed just once. 13% of the sample rests with the top ten. Here V drops 8 bases and J drops 2 bases, and the junction holds 6 bases not matched to any gene. From the germline V gene (reference sequence), CDR1 is WNHNN and CDR2 is SYGVQD. The CDR3 measures 13 amino acids from cysteine to phenylalanine. Left in the record is the CDR3 DNA by itself, 39 bases read in frame from the first base.

These data originate in a study of control samples from healthy donors and cancer patients (dated by TCRdb to between 2020 and 2021). Recombination connected TRBV10-1 to TRBJ2-7; TRBD1 matches 7 bases in the middle. What was sequenced was blood. This sequence was found in a man aged 40-49 years in good health. The sequence in DNA is TGCGCCAGCTCCCAGGGGGTTGCCTACGAGCAGTACTTC. Its product reads: CASSQGVAYEQYF.